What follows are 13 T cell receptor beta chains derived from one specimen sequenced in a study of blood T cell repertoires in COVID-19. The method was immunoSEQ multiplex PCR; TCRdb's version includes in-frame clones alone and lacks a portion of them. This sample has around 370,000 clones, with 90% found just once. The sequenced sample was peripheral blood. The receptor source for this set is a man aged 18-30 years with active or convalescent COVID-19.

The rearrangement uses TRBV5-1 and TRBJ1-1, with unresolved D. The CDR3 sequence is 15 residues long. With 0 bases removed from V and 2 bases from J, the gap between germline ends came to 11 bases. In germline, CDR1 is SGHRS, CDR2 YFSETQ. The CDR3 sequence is CASSLEGSENTEAFF. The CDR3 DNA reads TGCGCCAGCAGCTTGGAAGGGAGCGAAAACACTGAAGCTTTCTTT.

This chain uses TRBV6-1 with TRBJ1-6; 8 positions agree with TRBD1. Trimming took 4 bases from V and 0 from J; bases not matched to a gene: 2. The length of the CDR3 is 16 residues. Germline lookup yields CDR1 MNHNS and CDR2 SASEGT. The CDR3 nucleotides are TGTGCCAGCAGTGTAACAGGGGGCTCCTATAATTCACCCCTCCACTTT. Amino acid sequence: CASSVTGGSYNSPLHF.

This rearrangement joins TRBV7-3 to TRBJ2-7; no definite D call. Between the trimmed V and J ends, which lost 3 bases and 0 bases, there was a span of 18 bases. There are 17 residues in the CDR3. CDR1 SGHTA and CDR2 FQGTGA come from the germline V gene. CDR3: CASSFLPQTKSSYEQYF. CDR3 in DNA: TGTGCCAGCAGCTTCCTCCCTCAAACTAAAAGCTCCTACGAGCAGTACTTC.

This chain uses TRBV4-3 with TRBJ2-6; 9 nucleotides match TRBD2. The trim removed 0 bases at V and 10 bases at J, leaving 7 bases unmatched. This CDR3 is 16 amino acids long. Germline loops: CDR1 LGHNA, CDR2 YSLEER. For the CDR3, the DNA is TGCGCCAGCAGCCAAGATCTGGCTAGCGGGACTAACGTCCTGACTTTC. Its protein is CASSQDLASGTNVLTF.

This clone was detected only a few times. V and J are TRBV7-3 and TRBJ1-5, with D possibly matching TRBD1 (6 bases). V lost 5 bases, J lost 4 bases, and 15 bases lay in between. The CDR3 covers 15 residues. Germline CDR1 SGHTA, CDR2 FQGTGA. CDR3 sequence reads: CASSTSQGLNQPQHF. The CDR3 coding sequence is TGTGCCAGCAGCACCTCACAGGGTTTGAATCAGCCCCAGCATTTT.

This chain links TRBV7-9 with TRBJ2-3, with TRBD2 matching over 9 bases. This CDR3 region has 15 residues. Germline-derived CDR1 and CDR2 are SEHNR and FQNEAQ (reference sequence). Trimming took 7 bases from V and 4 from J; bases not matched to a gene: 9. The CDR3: CASNRGVAGADTQYF. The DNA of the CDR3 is TGTGCCAGCAACCGAGGGGTAGCGGGAGCAGATACGCAGTATTTT.

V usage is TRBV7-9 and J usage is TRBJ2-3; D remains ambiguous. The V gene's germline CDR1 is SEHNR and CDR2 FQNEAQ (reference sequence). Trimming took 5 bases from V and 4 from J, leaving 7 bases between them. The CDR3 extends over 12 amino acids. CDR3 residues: CASSPSADTQYF. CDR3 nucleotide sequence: TGTGCCAGCAGCCCCTCAGCAGATACGCAGTATTTT.

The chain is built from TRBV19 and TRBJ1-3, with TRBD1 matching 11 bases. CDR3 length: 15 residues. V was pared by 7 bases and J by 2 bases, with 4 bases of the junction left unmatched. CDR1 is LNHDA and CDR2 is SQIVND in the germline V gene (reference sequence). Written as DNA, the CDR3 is TGTGCCAGTACCCCGGGACAGGGGGCTGGAAACACCATATATTTT. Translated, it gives CASTPGQGAGNTIYF.

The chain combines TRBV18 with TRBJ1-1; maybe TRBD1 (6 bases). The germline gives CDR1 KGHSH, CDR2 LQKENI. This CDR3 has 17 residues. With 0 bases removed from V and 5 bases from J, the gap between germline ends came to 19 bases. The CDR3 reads CASSPPILARGRTEAFF. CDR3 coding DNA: TGTGCCAGCTCACCACCTATTTTGGCCAGGGGTCGAACTGAAGCTTTCTTT.

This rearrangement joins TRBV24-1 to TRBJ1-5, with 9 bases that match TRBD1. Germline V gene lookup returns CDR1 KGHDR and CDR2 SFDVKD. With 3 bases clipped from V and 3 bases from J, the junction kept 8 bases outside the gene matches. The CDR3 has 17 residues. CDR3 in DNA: TGTGCCACCAGTGATGATGCCGGGACAGGGAACAATCAGCCCCAGCATTTT. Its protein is CATSDDAGTGNNQPQHF.

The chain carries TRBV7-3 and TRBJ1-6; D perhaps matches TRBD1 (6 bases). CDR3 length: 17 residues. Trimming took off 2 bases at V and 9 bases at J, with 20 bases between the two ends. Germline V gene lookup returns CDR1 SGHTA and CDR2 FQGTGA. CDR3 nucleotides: TGTGCCAGCAGCTTAGGGGGCGGCAGGGCGATGAGTTCACCCCTCCACTTT. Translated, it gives CASSLGGGRAMSSPLHF. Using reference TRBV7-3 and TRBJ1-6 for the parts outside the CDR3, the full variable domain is GAGVSQTPSNKVTEKGKYVELRCDPISGHTALYWYRQSLGQGPEFLIYFQGTGAADDSGLPNDRFFAVRPEGSVSTLKIQRTERGDSAVYLCASSLGGGRAMSSPLHFGNGTRLTVT.

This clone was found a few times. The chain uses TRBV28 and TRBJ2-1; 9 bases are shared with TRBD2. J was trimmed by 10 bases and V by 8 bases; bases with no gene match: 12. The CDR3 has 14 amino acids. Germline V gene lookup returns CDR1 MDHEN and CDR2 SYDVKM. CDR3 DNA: TGTGCCAGCCAAAAACGGGGCGGGAGGGGCGAGCAGTTCTTC. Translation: CASQKRGGRGEQFF.

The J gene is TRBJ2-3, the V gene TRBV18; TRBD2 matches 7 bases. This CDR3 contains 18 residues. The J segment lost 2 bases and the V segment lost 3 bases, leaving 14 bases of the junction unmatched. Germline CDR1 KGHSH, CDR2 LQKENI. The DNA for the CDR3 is TGTGCCAGCTCACCGGAGAGTTCGAAAGGGACTAACACAGATACGCAGTATTTT. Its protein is CASSPESSKGTNTDTQYF.